This TCR beta chain was retrieved from a study of cytomegalovirus exposure and HLA in healthy donors. Study context: An early data release held tens of millions of unique TCRs from HLA-typed donors. The study's findings and limits: In most subjects, TCR beta sequences reportedly gave accurate predictions of HLA-A and HLA-B alleles.

13 Jbeta primers and 60 Vbeta primers were used for the PCR. The protocol was immunoSEQ multiplex PCR, while the TCRdb copy is restricted to in-frame clones and leaves out a portion. The sample holds 200,000 to 250,000 clones, around 80% seen once. CDR1 is SGHTA, CDR2 FQGTGA, per germline. V was pared by 0 bases and J by 3 bases, with 8 bases between. The CDR3 spans 14 residues. This clone was observed a few times. Its cognate antigen is unknown. The rearrangement links TRBV7-3 to TRBJ1-1; a possible D gene is TRBD1 (6 bases). The source of this sequence is a male donor in good health and CMV-seronegative. Material: PBMCs. This chain's CDR3 is CASSLTTGYTEAFF. The CDR3 coding sequence is TGTGCCAGCAGCTTAACGACAGGCTACACTGAAGCTTTCTTT.